This TCR beta chain was observed in a study of CXCR3-negative and CXCR3-positive naive CD8 T cells. For this clonotype: Antigen specificity is unknown.

Carrying UMI labels, the TRB cDNA libraries were prepared through 5' RACE. Each CDR3 protein gets one entry in TCRdb, which reprocessed the 5' RACE reads and gives no DNA. The sample table includes about 40,000 distinct CDR3 sequences. Study observations and caveats: Sequencing showed both naive subsets with comparably high diversity, and memory CD8+ cells much lower. The naive subsets expressed comparable surface CD5, and the authors inferred TCR strength from TRB CDR3 properties. After cryopreservation, CXCR3 expression dropped partially; most assays used fresh PBMCs.

Triplicate approximately 320,000-cell sorts were made of each CD8+ T cell subset. The origin of this receptor is a human donor in good health. Some clones in this sample may be carry-over from other donors' samples. The specimen sequenced was memory CD8+ T cells from blood.

The CDR3 reads CASVGVHHSYNEQFF. The chain couples TRBV12-3 or TRBV12-4 to TRBJ2-1; TCRdb picks TRBD1, but there is no DNA to check that call. CDR3 size: 15 residues.